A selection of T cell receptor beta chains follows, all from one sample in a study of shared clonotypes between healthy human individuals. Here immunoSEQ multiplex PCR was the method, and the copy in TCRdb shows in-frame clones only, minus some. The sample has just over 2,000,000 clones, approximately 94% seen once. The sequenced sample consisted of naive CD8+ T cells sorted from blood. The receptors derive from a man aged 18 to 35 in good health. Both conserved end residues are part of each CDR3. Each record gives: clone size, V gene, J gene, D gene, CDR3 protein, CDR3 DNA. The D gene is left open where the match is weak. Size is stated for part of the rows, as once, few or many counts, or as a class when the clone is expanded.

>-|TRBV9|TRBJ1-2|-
CASSPPQLHGYTF
TGTGCCAGCAGCCCCCCCCAGTTACATGGCTACACCTTC
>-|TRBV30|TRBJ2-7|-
CAWSVSLDQNEQYF
TGTGCCTGGAGTGTATCGCTAGATCAGAACGAGCAGTACTTC
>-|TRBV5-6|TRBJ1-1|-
CASSLPWGVNTEAFF
TGTGCCAGCAGCTTACCGTGGGGGGTGAACACTGAAGCTTTCTTT
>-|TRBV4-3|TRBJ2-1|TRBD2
CASSQDLAVPYNEQFF
TGCGCCAGCAGCCAAGATCTAGCGGTCCCCTACAATGAGCAGTTCTTC
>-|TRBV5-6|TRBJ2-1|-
CASSFLSNEQFF
TGTGCCAGCAGCTTCCTCTCCAATGAGCAGTTCTTC
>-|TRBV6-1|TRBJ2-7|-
CASSELVISYEQYF
TGTGCCAGCAGTGAATTGGTCATCTCCTACGAGCAGTACTTC
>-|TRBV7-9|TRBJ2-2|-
CAERVDNGGELFF
TGCGCTGAGCGGGTGGATAATGGCGGGGAGCTGTTTTTT
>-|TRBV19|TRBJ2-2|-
CAAGNTGELFF
TGTGCCGCCGGGAACACCGGGGAGCTGTTTTTT
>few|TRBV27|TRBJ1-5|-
CASSQTRQPQHF
TGTGCCAGCAGTCAGACCCGTCAGCCCCAGCATTTT
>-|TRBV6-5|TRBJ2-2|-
CASSLDQTGELFF
TGTGCCAGCAGTTTGGACCAGACCGGGGAGCTGTTTTTT
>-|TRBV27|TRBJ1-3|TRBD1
CASSTGTGVSGNTIYF
TGTGCCAGCAGTACCGGGACAGGGGTTTCGGGAAACACCATATATTTT
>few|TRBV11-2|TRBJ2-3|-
CASSPRTVITDTQYF
TGTGCCAGCAGCCCTAGGACAGTTATCACAGATACGCAGTATTTT
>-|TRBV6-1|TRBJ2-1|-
CASSIRESSYNEQFF
TGTGCCAGCAGTATCAGGGAAAGCTCCTACAATGAGCAGTTCTTC
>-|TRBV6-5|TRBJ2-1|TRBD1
CASSQTGWDEQFF
TGTGCCAGCAGCCAGACAGGGTGGGATGAGCAGTTCTTC
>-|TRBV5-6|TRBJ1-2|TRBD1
CASKVGGGAVGYTF
TGTGCCAGCAAAGTAGGAGGGGGCGCGGTTGGCTACACCTTC
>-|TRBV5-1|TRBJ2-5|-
CASSFFGRGEETQYF
TGCGCCAGCAGCTTTTTTGGTCGAGGGGAGGAGACCCAGTACTTC
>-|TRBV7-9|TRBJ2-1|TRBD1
CASSLDGTGTNNEQFF
TGTGCCAGCAGCTTAGATGGGACAGGAACAAACAATGAGCAGTTCTTC
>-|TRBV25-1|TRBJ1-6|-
CASSEVWTAGVNSPLHF
TGTGCCAGCAGTGAAGTATGGACGGCCGGTGTTAATTCACCCCTCCACTTT
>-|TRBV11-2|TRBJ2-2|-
CASSLGMGSGELFF
TGTGCCAGCAGCTTAGGAATGGGGTCCGGGGAGCTGTTTTTT
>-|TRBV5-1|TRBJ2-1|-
CASSLVVDEQFF
TGCGCCAGCAGCTTGGTAGTGGATGAGCAGTTCTTC
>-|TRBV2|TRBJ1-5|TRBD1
CASREEGQGAGQPQHF
TGTGCCAGCAGGGAAGAAGGACAGGGGGCAGGTCAGCCCCAGCATTTT
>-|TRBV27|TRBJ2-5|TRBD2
CASSFLAGVETQYF
TGTGCCAGCAGTTTCTTAGCGGGGGTGGAGACCCAGTACTTC
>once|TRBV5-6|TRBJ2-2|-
CASSLASEGNTGELFF
TGTGCCAGCAGCTTGGCTAGTGAAGGGAACACCGGGGAGCTGTTTTTT
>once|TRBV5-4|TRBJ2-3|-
CASSLDGPDTQYF
TGTGCCAGCAGCTTGGACGGCCCAGATACGCAGTATTTT
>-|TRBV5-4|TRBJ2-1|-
CASSPLPTGYNEQFF
TGTGCCAGCAGCCCTCTCCCGACAGGATACAATGAGCAGTTCTTC
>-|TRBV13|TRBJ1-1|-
CASSLEWDSTEAFF
TGTGCCAGCAGCTTAGAGTGGGATAGCACTGAAGCTTTCTTT
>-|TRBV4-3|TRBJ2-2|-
CASSQDRSDATGELFF
TGCGCCAGCAGCCAAGATCGGTCAGACGCCACCGGGGAGCTGTTTTTT
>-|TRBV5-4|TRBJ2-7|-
CASSVGEGAATYEQYF
TGTGCCAGCAGCGTCGGGGAGGGGGCTGCGACCTACGAGCAGTACTTC
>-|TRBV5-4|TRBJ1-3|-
CASSFFGRGPGNTIYF
TGTGCCAGCAGTTTCTTCGGACGGGGTCCCGGAAACACCATATATTTT
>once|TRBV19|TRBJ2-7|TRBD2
CASSVGLAGYEQYF
TGTGCCAGTAGTGTGGGACTAGCGGGGTACGAGCAGTACTTC
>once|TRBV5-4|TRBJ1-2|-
CASSIRDTAYYGYTF
TGTGCCAGCAGCATACGGGACACCGCTTACTATGGCTACACCTTC
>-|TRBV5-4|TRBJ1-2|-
CASSLAGGDGYSYTF
TGTGCCAGCAGCTTGGCGGGGGGAGATGGCTATAGCTACACCTTC
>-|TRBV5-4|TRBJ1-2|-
CASSLRGGYGYTF
TGTGCCAGCAGCTTACGGGGGGGATATGGCTACACCTTC
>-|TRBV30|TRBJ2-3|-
CAWSGGPGDTQYF
TGTGCCTGGAGTGGCGGGCCGGGAGATACGCAGTATTTT
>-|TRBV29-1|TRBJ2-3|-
CSVAQASELGRTDTQYF
TGCAGCGTTGCCCAAGCCTCAGAATTAGGGCGGACAGATACGCAGTATTTT
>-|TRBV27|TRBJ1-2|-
CASSFRLGVGNYGYTF
TGTGCCAGCAGTTTTCGCCTGGGTGTGGGGAACTATGGCTACACCTTC
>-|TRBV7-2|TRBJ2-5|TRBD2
CATDGLAGGPGETQYF
TGTGCCACCGACGGACTAGCGGGAGGGCCGGGTGAGACCCAGTACTTC
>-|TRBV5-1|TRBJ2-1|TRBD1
CASSHRGQYNEQFF
TGCGCCAGCAGCCACAGGGGACAGTACAATGAGCAGTTCTTC
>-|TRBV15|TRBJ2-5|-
CATSRIAETQYF
TGTGCCACCAGCAGAATAGCAGAGACCCAGTACTTC
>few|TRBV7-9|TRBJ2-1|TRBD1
CASSSMGQGQFF
TGTGCCAGCAGCTCAATGGGACAGGGGCAGTTCTTC
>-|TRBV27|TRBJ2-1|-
CASSLAGTDEQFF
TGTGCCAGCAGTTTAGCAGGGACGGATGAGCAGTTCTTC
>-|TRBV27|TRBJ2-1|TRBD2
CASSLSASGHNEQFF
TGTGCCAGCAGTTTATCGGCTAGCGGTCACAATGAGCAGTTCTTC
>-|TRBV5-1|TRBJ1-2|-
CASSLDGGYGYTF
TGCGCCAGCAGCTTGGACGGTGGCTATGGCTACACCTTC
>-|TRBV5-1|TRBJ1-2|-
CASSLGQPYGYTF
TGCGCCAGCAGCTTGGGTCAGCCCTATGGCTACACCTTC
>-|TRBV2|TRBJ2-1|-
CASSGGTGAYNEQFF
TGTGCCAGCAGCGGGGGGACAGGTGCCTACAATGAGCAGTTCTTC
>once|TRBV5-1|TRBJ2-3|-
CASSLAAEFTDTQYF
TGCGCCAGCAGCTTGGCCGCGGAATTCACAGATACGCAGTATTTT